The rows below give T cell receptor beta chains drawn from one sample of a study of response to subunit inactivated influenza vaccine. TCRdb re-derived calls from the RT-PCR reads in MiXCR, one entry per CDR3 protein. The sample has hundreds of thousands of distinct CDR3 sequences; less than 8% are singletons. This material consisted of PBMCs from blood, taken about 24 months after vaccination. These receptors came from a man between 50 and 69 years old who received an inactivated influenza vaccine. Both conserved end residues are part of each CDR3. Each record gives: J gene, D gene, clone size, V gene, CDR3 protein, CDR3 DNA. A D gene is named only where the DNA matches it firmly. The size entry is marked missing in some rows and otherwise reads once, few, many or a size class.

J gene: TRBJ2-5
D gene: NA
clone size: many
V gene: TRBV27
CDR3 protein: CASSSPGQRLRETQYF
CDR3 DNA: TGTGCCAGCAGTTCCCCAGGACAGCGACTTCGGGAGACCCAGTACTTC

J gene: TRBJ2-5
D gene: NA
clone size: many
V gene: TRBV29-1
CDR3 protein: CSVWGHRQETQYF
CDR3 DNA: TGCAGCGTTTGGGGACATAGGCAAGAGACCCAGTACTTC

J gene: TRBJ1-1
D gene: NA
clone size: few
V gene: TRBV12-3/TRBV12-4
CDR3 protein: CASSLSGGVDTEAFF
CDR3 DNA: TGTGCCAGCAGTTTGTCTGGGGGGGTGGACACTGAAGCTTTCTTT

J gene: TRBJ2-7
D gene: TRBD1
clone size: NA
V gene: TRBV27
CDR3 protein: CASSLEQGSHEQYF
CDR3 DNA: TGTGCCAGCAGTTTGGAACAGGGGAGCCACGAGCAGTACTTC

J gene: TRBJ1-2
D gene: NA
clone size: NA
V gene: TRBV5-1
CDR3 protein: CASSLGQAGYGYTF
CDR3 DNA: TGCGCCAGCAGCTTGGGGCAGGCTGGCTATGGCTACACCTTC

J gene: TRBJ2-7
D gene: NA
clone size: few
V gene: TRBV11-2
CDR3 protein: CASQPGPLLREQYF
CDR3 DNA: TGTGCCAGCCAACCAGGACCCTTGCTCCGCGAGCAGTACTTC

J gene: TRBJ2-2
D gene: NA
clone size: few
V gene: TRBV12-3/TRBV12-4
CDR3 protein: CASTRSGAGELFF
CDR3 DNA: TGTGCCAGCACCCGGAGTGGGGCCGGGGAGCTGTTTTTT

J gene: TRBJ2-3
D gene: TRBD1
clone size: few
V gene: TRBV11-2
CDR3 protein: CASRVRGTADTQYF
CDR3 DNA: TGTGCCAGCAGAGTCAGGGGGACGGCAGATACGCAGTATTTT

J gene: TRBJ2-7
D gene: TRBD2
clone size: few
V gene: TRBV20-1
CDR3 protein: CSARSGSGLADSYEQYF
CDR3 DNA: TGCAGTGCTAGATCGGGGAGCGGACTAGCGGACTCCTACGAGCAGTACTTC

J gene: TRBJ1-1
D gene: NA
clone size: few
V gene: TRBV29-1
CDR3 protein: CSVEIDPGVNTEAFF
CDR3 DNA: TGCAGCGTTGAAATCGACCCGGGGGTGAACACTGAAGCTTTCTTT

J gene: TRBJ1-2
D gene: NA
clone size: few
V gene: TRBV5-4
CDR3 protein: CASSLKTQGHGYTF
CDR3 DNA: TGTGCCAGCAGCTTGAAGACCCAGGGTCATGGCTACACCTTC

J gene: TRBJ1-2
D gene: NA
clone size: few
V gene: TRBV12-3/TRBV12-4
CDR3 protein: CASSPRASDPGYTF
CDR3 DNA: TGTGCCAGCAGTCCTCGGGCCTCCGATCCTGGCTACACCTTC

J gene: TRBJ2-7
D gene: TRBD2
clone size: few
V gene: TRBV6-2/TRBV6-3
CDR3 protein: CASNQGLAGNPYEQYF
CDR3 DNA: TGTGCCAGCAACCAAGGACTAGCGGGAAATCCCTACGAGCAGTACTTC

J gene: TRBJ1-2
D gene: NA
clone size: many
V gene: TRBV4-1
CDR3 protein: CASSQISLRGVGYGYTF
CDR3 DNA: TGCGCCAGCAGCCAAATTTCCCTGCGGGGGGTCGGCTATGGCTACACCTTC

J gene: TRBJ2-5
D gene: NA
clone size: NA
V gene: TRBV12-3/TRBV12-4
CDR3 protein: CASSRDRRMETQYF
CDR3 DNA: TGTGCCAGCAGTCGTGACAGGCGGATGGAGACCCAGTACTTC

J gene: TRBJ2-3
D gene: NA
clone size: NA
V gene: TRBV6-1
CDR3 protein: CASSNPSDTQYF
CDR3 DNA: TGTGCCAGCAGTAATCCGTCGGATACGCAGTATTTT

J gene: TRBJ2-7
D gene: TRBD2
clone size: few
V gene: TRBV28
CDR3 protein: CASSFFLAGASYEQYF
CDR3 DNA: TGTGCCAGCAGTTTCTTCTTAGCGGGGGCCTCCTACGAGCAGTACTTC

J gene: TRBJ2-7
D gene: NA
clone size: NA
V gene: TRBV4-3
CDR3 protein: CASSQGVRAHYEQYF
CDR3 DNA: TGCGCCAGCAGCCAAGGGGTGCGGGCCCACTACGAGCAGTACTTC

J gene: TRBJ2-5
D gene: NA
clone size: NA
V gene: TRBV20-1
CDR3 protein: CSAREARRRVTQYF
CDR3 DNA: TGCAGTGCTAGAGAGGCACGGCGGCGAGTGACCCAGTACTTC

J gene: TRBJ1-1
D gene: NA
clone size: few
V gene: TRBV20-1
CDR3 protein: CSARDGRVLTEAFF
CDR3 DNA: TGCAGTGCTAGAGACGGTAGGGTACTTACTGAAGCTTTCTTT

J gene: TRBJ1-5
D gene: NA
clone size: many
V gene: TRBV20-1
CDR3 protein: CSARDRSHSNQPQHF
CDR3 DNA: TGCAGTGCTAGAGATAGGAGTCATAGCAATCAGCCCCAGCATTTT

J gene: TRBJ2-5
D gene: NA
clone size: few
V gene: TRBV5-6
CDR3 protein: CASSSVRAGETQYF
CDR3 DNA: TGTGCCAGCAGCTCTGTAAGGGCTGGGGAGACCCAGTACTTC

J gene: TRBJ2-2
D gene: TRBD2
clone size: NA
V gene: TRBV24-1
CDR3 protein: CATSDLRGTSPSNTGELFF
CDR3 DNA: TGTGCCACCAGTGATTTGCGAGGGACTAGCCCCTCAAACACCGGGGAGCTGTTTTTT

J gene: TRBJ1-4
D gene: NA
clone size: NA
V gene: TRBV18
CDR3 protein: CASSPTGRATNEKLFF
CDR3 DNA: TGTGCCAGCTCACCGACGGGGCGAGCAACTAATGAAAAACTGTTTTTT

J gene: TRBJ2-2
D gene: TRBD2
clone size: NA
V gene: TRBV20-1
CDR3 protein: CSARGSGSPQNTGELFF
CDR3 DNA: TGCAGTGCTAGGGGTAGCGGGAGTCCCCAGAACACCGGGGAGCTGTTTTTT

J gene: TRBJ1-5
D gene: TRBD1
clone size: NA
V gene: TRBV7-8
CDR3 protein: CASSVGTGQIAQPQHF
CDR3 DNA: TGTGCCAGCAGCGTCGGGACAGGGCAAATTGCGCAGCCCCAGCATTTT

J gene: TRBJ2-2
D gene: NA
clone size: NA
V gene: TRBV7-9
CDR3 protein: CASSLGDALTGELFF
CDR3 DNA: TGTGCCAGCAGCCTAGGGGACGCGCTTACCGGGGAGCTGTTTTTT

J gene: TRBJ2-7
D gene: NA
clone size: few
V gene: TRBV11-2
CDR3 protein: CASSSTALYEQYF
CDR3 DNA: TGTGCCAGCAGCTCCACCGCTTTATACGAGCAGTACTTC

J gene: TRBJ2-5
D gene: TRBD1
clone size: many
V gene: TRBV5-1
CDR3 protein: CASSLGRSGGETQYF
CDR3 DNA: TGCGCCAGCAGCTTGGGAAGATCAGGGGGAGAGACCCAGTACTTC

J gene: TRBJ2-2
D gene: NA
clone size: many
V gene: TRBV18
CDR3 protein: CASSRGGRVRAGTGELFF
CDR3 DNA: TGTGCCAGCTCACGAGGCGGCCGAGTTCGGGCGGGCACCGGGGAGCTGTTTTTT

J gene: TRBJ2-5
D gene: NA
clone size: many
V gene: TRBV25-1
CDR3 protein: CASTAPGGTQYF
CDR3 DNA: TGTGCCAGCACCGCACCCGGGGGCACCCAGTACTTC

J gene: TRBJ1-3
D gene: NA
clone size: NA
V gene: TRBV7-2
CDR3 protein: CASSQQDFGNTIYF
CDR3 DNA: TGTGCCAGCAGCCAACAGGACTTTGGAAACACCATATATTTT

J gene: TRBJ2-5
D gene: NA
clone size: many
V gene: TRBV19
CDR3 protein: CASSRGYKETQYF
CDR3 DNA: TGTGCCAGTAGTCGCGGCTACAAAGAGACCCAGTACTTC

J gene: TRBJ2-6
D gene: TRBD1
clone size: few
V gene: TRBV20-1
CDR3 protein: CSADDRAGANVLTF
CDR3 DNA: TGCAGTGCTGATGACAGGGCCGGGGCCAACGTCCTGACTTTC

J gene: TRBJ2-1
D gene: TRBD2
clone size: many
V gene: TRBV4-2
CDR3 protein: CASSSSSGSSYNEQFF
CDR3 DNA: TGTGCCAGCAGCTCATCTAGCGGTAGCTCCTACAATGAGCAGTTCTTC

J gene: TRBJ2-3
D gene: TRBD1
clone size: few
V gene: TRBV11-2
CDR3 protein: CASSWTGDTQYF
CDR3 DNA: TGTGCCAGCAGCTGGACAGGAGATACGCAGTATTTT

J gene: TRBJ1-1
D gene: NA
clone size: NA
V gene: TRBV6-1
CDR3 protein: CATSGVGGRHTEAFF
CDR3 DNA: TGTGCCACCTCGGGTGTGGGGGGCCGACACACTGAAGCTTTCTTT

J gene: TRBJ1-4
D gene: NA
clone size: many
V gene: TRBV9
CDR3 protein: CASSPRWGATNEKLFF
CDR3 DNA: TGTGCCAGCAGCCCACGTTGGGGCGCAACTAATGAAAAACTGTTTTTT

J gene: TRBJ2-1
D gene: NA
clone size: few
V gene: TRBV20-1
CDR3 protein: CSANPTSSAYNEQFF
CDR3 DNA: TGCAGTGCTAACCCGACTAGTTCCGCGTACAATGAGCAGTTCTTC

J gene: TRBJ2-5
D gene: NA
clone size: few
V gene: TRBV3-1
CDR3 protein: CATALGGVKTQYF
CDR3 DNA: TGTGCCACTGCCCTCGGGGGAGTGAAGACCCAGTACTTC

J gene: TRBJ2-1
D gene: NA
clone size: few
V gene: TRBV3-1
CDR3 protein: CASSPRGGGDYNEQFF
CDR3 DNA: TGTGCCAGCAGCCCCCGCGGCGGGGGCGATTACAATGAGCAGTTCTTC

J gene: TRBJ2-1
D gene: NA
clone size: few
V gene: TRBV2
CDR3 protein: CASFRAGGRLSSYNEQFF
CDR3 DNA: TGTGCCAGTTTTCGGGCTGGAGGGAGATTGAGCTCCTACAATGAGCAGTTCTTC

J gene: TRBJ2-2
D gene: TRBD1
clone size: NA
V gene: TRBV5-5
CDR3 protein: CASSLGTGGATGELFF
CDR3 DNA: TGTGCCAGCAGCTTGGGGACAGGGGGCGCGACCGGGGAGCTGTTTTTT

J gene: TRBJ1-6
D gene: NA
clone size: NA
V gene: TRBV7-2
CDR3 protein: CASRSVPGRANSPLHF
CDR3 DNA: TGTGCCAGCAGATCCGTTCCCGGCAGGGCTAATTCACCCCTCCACTTT

J gene: TRBJ2-2
D gene: NA
clone size: NA
V gene: TRBV6-2/TRBV6-3
CDR3 protein: CASRKGGLPGELFF
CDR3 DNA: TGTGCCAGCAGGAAAGGGGGATTGCCCGGGGAGCTGTTTTTT

J gene: TRBJ2-3
D gene: NA
clone size: few
V gene: TRBV28
CDR3 protein: CASRSSASVINTQYF
CDR3 DNA: TGTGCCAGCAGGTCCTCCGCTAGCGTGATAAATACGCAGTATTTT

J gene: TRBJ1-4
D gene: NA
clone size: many
V gene: TRBV6-5
CDR3 protein: CASSYLQFNEKLFF
CDR3 DNA: TGTGCCAGCAGTTATCTGCAGTTTAATGAAAAACTGTTTTTT

J gene: TRBJ2-7
D gene: NA
clone size: few
V gene: TRBV12-3/TRBV12-4
CDR3 protein: CASSLAHRMREQYF
CDR3 DNA: TGTGCCAGCAGTTTAGCGCATAGAATGAGGGAGCAGTACTTC

J gene: TRBJ2-3
D gene: NA
clone size: few
V gene: TRBV12-3/TRBV12-4
CDR3 protein: CASSPKTLQGTRTDTQYF
CDR3 DNA: TGTGCCAGCAGTCCCAAGACCCTCCAGGGGACCCGCACAGATACGCAGTATTTT

J gene: TRBJ1-1
D gene: NA
clone size: few
V gene: TRBV28
CDR3 protein: CASSVQGETEAFF
CDR3 DNA: TGTGCCAGCAGTGTACAGGGAGAAACTGAAGCTTTCTTT

J gene: TRBJ2-6
D gene: NA
clone size: few
V gene: TRBV19
CDR3 protein: CASSIPRAGANVLTF
CDR3 DNA: TGTGCCAGTAGTATCCCCAGGGCTGGGGCCAACGTCCTGACTTTC

J gene: TRBJ2-1
D gene: TRBD2
clone size: many
V gene: TRBV5-1
CDR3 protein: CASSTSGLAGVEQFF
CDR3 DNA: TGCGCCAGCAGCACTAGTGGACTAGCGGGGGTTGAGCAGTTCTTC

J gene: TRBJ1-5
D gene: NA
clone size: many
V gene: TRBV6-2/TRBV6-3
CDR3 protein: CASRTLRQGYNQPQHF
CDR3 DNA: TGTGCCAGCAGAACCCTCCGGCAGGGCTACAATCAGCCCCAGCATTTT

J gene: TRBJ2-5
D gene: NA
clone size: NA
V gene: TRBV12-3/TRBV12-4
CDR3 protein: CASSWSDQETQYF
CDR3 DNA: TGTGCCAGCAGTTGGTCAGATCAAGAGACCCAGTACTTC

J gene: TRBJ1-6
D gene: NA
clone size: NA
V gene: TRBV30
CDR3 protein: CAWNTGLSSYNSPLHF
CDR3 DNA: TGTGCCTGGAATACGGGACTTAGCTCCTATAATTCACCCCTCCACTTT

J gene: TRBJ2-1
D gene: TRBD2
clone size: NA
V gene: TRBV20-1
CDR3 protein: CSARKVTSGGRVLNNEQFF
CDR3 DNA: TGCAGTGCTAGAAAGGTGACTAGCGGGGGACGAGTCCTAAACAATGAGCAGTTCTTC